The next 24 T cell receptor beta chains were all read from a single sample in a study of cytomegalovirus exposure and HLA in healthy donors. Primers included in the PCR were 60 Vbeta and 13 Jbeta primers. Measured with immunoSEQ multiplex PCR; TCRdb has only the in-frame clones, and not every one. The table lists 150,000 to 200,000 clones, almost 80% of them singletons. Sequenced: PBMCs. The receptors shown here come from a male donor in good health and CMV-seronegative.

This clone was detected a few times. The genes are TRBV7-2 and TRBJ1-1; no firm D call. CDR3 length: 16 amino acids. V dropped 5 bases and J dropped 7 bases, with 23 bases sitting between them. In germline, CDR1 is SGHTA, CDR2 FQGNSA. In DNA, the CDR3 is TGTGCCAGCAGCGAAGGACTACACAGAGGTAAGAGTGAAGCTTTCTTT. Translated, it gives CASSEGLHRGKSEAFF.

V gene TRBV4-1 combines with J gene TRBJ1-1, with D uncertain. This CDR3 region has 14 residues. From germline, CDR1 is MGHRA and CDR2 YSYEKL. V was trimmed by 1 base and J by 7 bases, leaving 13 bases between them. DNA for the CDR3: TGCGCCAGCAGCCAAGTCCCCCGGGGAGTTGAAGCTTTCTTT. This encodes CASSQVPRGVEAFF.

This clone was observed a single time. The J gene is TRBJ1-1, the V gene TRBV6-6; D is possibly TRBD1 (6 bases). Trimming took 7 bases from V and 3 from J, leaving 21 bases between them. Germline loops: CDR1 MNHNY, CDR2 SVGAGI (reference sequence). The CDR3 consists of 16 residues. CDR3: CASIPTVRGGYTEAFF. CDR3 sequence (DNA): TGTGCCAGCATCCCCACCGTCAGGGGTGGGTACACTGAAGCTTTCTTT.

J is TRBJ2-1 and V is TRBV9; TRBD1 might be the D (6 bases). The V gene's germline CDR1 is SGDLS and CDR2 YYNGEE. V shed 3 bases and J shed 2 bases, with 12 bases lying between them. The length of the CDR3 is 15 residues. Here the CDR3 reads CASSDTGRPYNEQFF. The DNA for the CDR3 is TGTGCCAGCAGCGATACAGGGAGACCCTACAATGAGCAGTTCTTC. Full variable domain (missing parts from reference TRBV9 and TRBJ2-1): DSGVTQTPKHLITATGQRVTLRCSPRSGDLSVYWYQQSLDQGLQFLIQYYNGEERAKGNILERFSAQQFPDLHSELNLSSLELGDSALYFCASSDTGRPYNEQFFGPGTRLTVL.

CDR3 region: CASRSLATNEKLFF. CDR3 sequence (DNA): TGCGCCAGCAGATCACTTGCAACTAATGAAAAACTGTTTTTT. The chain carries TRBV5-1 and TRBJ1-4; D is undetermined. Germline lookup yields CDR1 SGHRS and CDR2 YFSETQ. The CDR3 covers 14 residues. Between the trimmed V and J ends, which lost 5 bases and 0 bases, there was a span of 8 bases.

This clone was detected once. This chain uses TRBV4-3 with TRBJ2-1, with a possible D match to TRBD2 (6 bases). V shed 1 base and J shed 2 bases, with 12 bases lying between them. The CDR3 spans 16 residues. Germline values: CDR1 LGHNA, CDR2 YSLEER. The CDR3, as DNA: TGCGCCAGCAGCCAAGGGGAGCGGGTTACCTACAATGAGCAGTTCTTC. This translates into CASSQGERVTYNEQFF.

The chain uses TRBV5-1 and TRBJ1-1; 9 nucleotides line up with TRBD1. Trimming at V came to 3 bases and at J to 1 base, leaving 4 bases not matched to a gene. The germline CDR1 and CDR2 sequences are SGHRS and YFSETQ. The CDR3 loop spans 15 amino acids. CDR3 region: CASSSGQGSNTEAFF. CDR3 DNA sequence: TGCGCCAGCAGCTCGGGACAGGGATCGAACACTGAAGCTTTCTTT.

The V gene is TRBV9, the J gene TRBJ2-5; 12 nucleotides agree with TRBD1. The V gene end was trimmed by 3 bases and the J gene end by 6 bases; junction bases not matched to a gene: 9. CDR1 is SGDLS and CDR2 is YYNGEE in the germline V gene. This CDR3 has 16 residues. CDR3 nucleotides: TGTGCCAGCAGCGCGGGACAGGGGGCTTGGGATAAGACCCAGTACTTC. Its protein is CASSAGQGAWDKTQYF.

The chain is built from TRBV5-6 and TRBJ2-5; 7 bases agree with TRBD2. Germline lookup yields CDR1 SGHDT and CDR2 YYEEEE. This CDR3 contains 14 residues. The V segment lost 2 bases and the J segment 5 bases; nucleotides outside the gene matches: 6. CDR3 nucleotides: TGTGCCAGCAGCTTTGGCGGGAGCAGGGAGACCCAGTACTTC. It translates to CASSFGGSRETQYF.

This chain links TRBV30 with TRBJ1-6; D may be TRBD1 (5 bases). Trimming stripped 6 bases from V and 9 bases from J, with 12 bases between. This CDR3 is built from 12 residues. In germline, CDR1 is GTSNPN, CDR2 SVGIG (reference sequence). The CDR3 region is CACDSTSSPLHF. CDR3 nucleotides: TGTGCCTGTGACAGTACGAGTTCACCCCTCCACTTT.

The CDR3 here is CASSLGGGEQFF. The CDR3 DNA is TGTGCCAGCAGCTTGGGGGGAGGTGAGCAGTTCTTC. The genes are TRBV5-6 and TRBJ2-1, with D tentatively TRBD2 (6 bases). The V gene's germline CDR1 is SGHDT and CDR2 YYEEEE. The ends were cut back, 0 bases at V and 9 bases at J, with 7 bases in the middle. This CDR3 is built from 12 residues.

For this clone: The junction does not match germline at one end; this may be a read error. This chain uses TRBV7-7 with TRBJ2-2, with a weak D call TRBD1 (6 bases). The CDR3 is made up of 15 amino acids. Per the germline V gene, CDR1 is SSHAT and CDR2 is FNYEAQ (reference sequence). For the CDR3, the DNA is TGTGCTAGCAGCTTAGCATGGGGGCACACCGGGGAGCTGTTTTTT. It specifies CASSLAWGHTGELFF. Supplemented by reference TRBV7-7 and TRBJ2-2, the full variable domain reads GAGVSQSPRYKVTKRGQDVTLRCDPISSHATLYWYQQALGQGPEFLTYFNYEAQPDKSGLPSDRFSAERPEGSISTLTIQRTEQRDSAMYRCASSLAWGHTGELFFGEGSRLTVL.

This chain links TRBV9 with TRBJ2-1, with 10 bases lining up with TRBD2. The germline V gene encodes CDR1 SGDLS and CDR2 YYNGEE. V gave up 2 bases and J gave up 9 bases; unmatched junction bases: 11. This CDR3 has 16 amino acids. The CDR3 region is CASSVTSSGGRGEQFF. In DNA form, the CDR3 reads TGTGCCAGCAGCGTCACTTCTAGCGGGGGCCGGGGTGAGCAGTTCTTC.

The rearrangement uses TRBV9 and TRBJ2-7, with D perhaps matching TRBD1 (5 bases). With 3 bases removed from V and 0 bases from J, the gap between germline ends came to 7 bases. Germline CDR1 reads SGDLS; CDR2 reads YYNGEE. CDR3 size: 13 residues. The CDR3 DNA reads TGTGCCAGCAGCGGCCAGGGCTCCTACGAGCAGTACTTC. Its protein product is CASSGQGSYEQYF.

The chain couples TRBV4-3 to TRBJ2-5; possible D gene TRBD1, 5 bases. V shed 5 bases and J shed 1 base, with 11 bases lying between them. Looked up from germline, CDR1 is LGHNA and CDR2 is YSLEER. The CDR3 sequence is 14 residues long. The CDR3 loop reads CASSKTGIQETQYF. The CDR3 coding sequence is TGCGCCAGCAGCAAAACAGGAATCCAAGAGACCCAGTACTTC.

This chain uses TRBV25-1 with TRBJ2-1; TRBD2 matches 10 bases. Germline trimming cut 4 bases from V and 9 bases from J; bases unmatched to any gene: 12. CDR1 is MGHDK and CDR2 is SYGVNS in the germline V gene. The CDR3 has 16 residues. CDR3 sequence reads: CASSARLAGASGEQFF. As DNA, the CDR3 is TGTGCCAGCAGTGCCCGTCTAGCGGGGGCATCAGGTGAGCAGTTCTTC. The full variable domain, in which reference TRBV25-1 and TRBJ2-1 provide the parts outside the CDR3, is EADIYQTPRYLVIGTGKKITLECSQTMGHDKMYWYQQDPGMELHLIHYSYGVNSTEKGDLSSESTVSRIRTEHFPLTLESARPSHTSQYLCASSARLAGASGEQFFGPGTRLTVL.

This clone was observed a single time. The chain carries TRBV19 and TRBJ1-3, with 7 positions matching TRBD1. The CDR3 is 15 residues long. Germline CDR1 reads LNHDA; CDR2 reads SQIVND (reference sequence). With V trimmed by 6 bases and J by 0 bases, 5 bases remained unmatched. As DNA, the CDR3 is TGTGCCAGTAGACCGGGACAGAACTCTGGAAACACCATATATTTT. Amino acid sequence: CASRPGQNSGNTIYF.

This clone occurred a few times. This rearrangement joins TRBV7-2 to TRBJ1-6; D is uncertain. The CDR3 covers 14 residues. V lost 1 base and J 7 bases, leaving 8 bases between the germline ends. Germline values: CDR1 SGHTA, CDR2 FQGNSA. CDR3 bases: TGTGCCAGCAGCTTAGTGTTCCTAAATTCACCCCTCCACTTT. Translation gives CASSLVFLNSPLHF.

V is TRBV7-6 and J is TRBJ2-2, with D possibly being TRBD2 (6 bases). The CDR3 loop spans 13 amino acids. The V gene lost 5 bases and the J gene lost 6 bases, with 10 bases spanning the gap. Germline V lookup: CDR1 SGHVS, CDR2 FNYEAQ. CDR3 residues: CASSATGAGELFF. The DNA of the CDR3 is TGTGCCAGCAGCGCGACGGGGGCCGGGGAGCTGTTTTTT.

The rearrangement links TRBV28 to TRBJ1-1, with D unresolved. Germline CDR1 is MDHEN and CDR2 is SYDVKM. V lost 6 bases and J lost 12, with 14 bases in between. The CDR3 sequence is 11 residues long. The CDR3: CASSSAAGTFF. In DNA, the CDR3 is TGTGCCAGCAGCTCCGCTGCGGGGACTTTCTTT.

The chain joins TRBV6-1 to TRBJ2-2; 10 bases fit TRBD1. This CDR3 is built from 15 residues. V gave up 7 bases and J gave up 6 bases; unmatched junction bases: 8. Germline CDR1 and CDR2: MNHNS and SASEGT. DNA for the CDR3: TGTGCCAGCACTCGACAGGGGGCCTCCCCCGGGGAGCTGTTTTTT. Translating it yields CASTRQGASPGELFF.

The J gene is TRBJ2-3, the V gene TRBV6-5, with a possible D match to TRBD2 (6 bases). The CDR3 is 14 amino acids. V lost 2 bases to trimming and J lost 3 bases, with 9 bases between them. Germline-derived CDR1 and CDR2 are MNHEY and SVGAGI. CDR3 nucleotide sequence: TGTGCCAGCAGTTACCAACTAGCAACAGATACGCAGTATTTT. Translating gives CASSYQLATDTQYF.

The chain recombines TRBV6-5 with TRBJ1-2; tentative D call: TRBD1 (5 bases). The CDR3 covers 14 residues. Deletions cut 7 bases from V and 4 bases from J, with 16 bases between. Germline lookup yields CDR1 MNHEY and CDR2 SVGAGI. The CDR3 DNA is TGTGCCAGCAATCCTCAGGGTCTCGGCTATGGCTACACCTTC. Translated, it gives CASNPQGLGYGYTF.

This clone showed up just a few times. V is TRBV7-8 and J is TRBJ1-2; 8 bases map to TRBD1. Per the germline V gene, CDR1 is SGHVS and CDR2 is FQNEAQ. V dropped 4 bases and J dropped 3; count of bases not matched to a gene: 7. The length of the CDR3 is 15 residues. The CDR3 DNA reads as TGTGCCAGCAGCTCAGAGGGACAGGCCTACTATGGCTACACCTTC. Its protein is CASSSEGQAYYGYTF.